The clone carrying this T cell receptor (beta chain) showed up just a few times. Other DNA sequences in this sample translate to the same CDR3. CDR1 is SGHDT, CDR2 YYEEEE, per germline. CDR3 length: 15 amino acids. The trim removed 0 bases at V and 4 bases at J, leaving 7 bases unmatched. PCR used 60 Vbeta primers and 13 Jbeta primers. The repertoire was sequenced with immunoSEQ multiplex PCR; TCRdb's copy has only in-frame clones and lacks some. The table has about 130,000 clones, about 73% seen once. This record comes from a study of cytomegalovirus exposure and HLA in healthy donors. This clonotype was obtained from a woman in her forties or fifties in good health and CMV-seropositive. The V call is TRBV5-6, the J call TRBJ2-7, with 7 bases aligning to TRBD2. The source material was PBMCs. The CDR3 loop reads CASSLESGGTYEQYF. The CDR3 DNA sequence: TGTGCCAGCAGCTTGGAATCGGGGGGAACATACGAGCAGTACTTC.